The 23 T cell receptor beta chains listed next were all sequenced from one sample in a study of vaccination effects on CD4 cells after COVID-19. Here immunoSEQ multiplex PCR was the method, and the copy in TCRdb shows in-frame clones only, minus some. The top ten clones hold under 3.5% of a sample with around 60,000 clones, about 80% of them seen once. These receptors have no known antigen. The culture ran for about eleven days before CD4+ T cells were isolated. This specimen was CD4+ T cells from PBMCs cultured without peptide, taken before COVID-19 vaccination. The receptors here all came from a human donor who received a COVID-19 vaccine.

The chain couples TRBV6-5 to TRBJ2-1; D unresolved. The CDR3 totals 15 residues. CDR1 MNHEY and CDR2 SVGAGI come from the germline V gene. V was cut by 8 bases and J by 0 bases, with 14 bases left in between. The CDR3 region has the DNA TGTGCCAGCGGAGTCGGAAAGAGCTCCTACAATGAGCAGTTCTTC. Its protein product is CASGVGKSSYNEQFF.

This chain links TRBV5-1 with TRBJ1-5; D might be TRBD1 (5 bases). The V gene's germline CDR1 is SGHRS and CDR2 YFSETQ. This CDR3 is built from 16 residues. V was cut by 4 bases and J by 2 bases, with 16 bases left in between. Here the CDR3 DNA reads TGCGCCAGCAGCAAGGACGGCGGACAAGGCAATCAGCCCCAGCATTTT. It codes for CASSKDGGQGNQPQHF.

The chain links TRBV3-1 (or the pseudogene TRBV3-2) to TRBJ1-1; unclear D gene. V lost 4 bases to trimming and J lost 2 bases, with 8 bases between them. Germline loops: CDR1 LGHDT, CDR2 YNNKEL (reference sequence). The CDR3 is 13 amino acids. CDR3 protein: CASSRRSNTEAFF. In DNA form, the CDR3 reads TGTGCCAGCAGCCGACGGAGTAACACTGAAGCTTTCTTT.

The CDR3 is CASSSLAGAYNEQFF. The CDR3 DNA is TGCGCCAGCAGCAGCCTAGCGGGGGCCTACAATGAGCAGTTCTTC. V and J are TRBV5-1 and TRBJ2-1; 10 bases are shared with TRBD2. Germline-derived CDR1 and CDR2 are SGHRS and YFSETQ. V gave up 4 bases and J gave up 2 bases; unmatched junction bases: 3. There are 15 residues in the CDR3.

The chain employs TRBV27 and TRBJ2-1; 8 nucleotides match TRBD1. Germline assignment: CDR1 MNHEY and CDR2 SMNVEV (reference sequence). CDR3 length equals 16 residues. With V trimmed by 5 bases and J by 1 base, 7 bases remained unmatched. The CDR3 nucleotides read TGTGCCAGCAGTGGACGGACAGGGAGGTCCTACAATGAGCAGTTCTTC. It yields the protein CASSGRTGRSYNEQFF.

The chain has TRBV28 and TRBJ1-1, with a weak D call TRBD1 (6 bases). The germline V gene encodes CDR1 MDHEN and CDR2 SYDVKM. V was clipped by 5 bases and J by 8 bases, with 9 bases between them. This CDR3 is 11 amino acids long. The CDR3 is CASSIGTEAFF. CDR3 bases: TGTGCCAGCAGTATCGGGACAGAAGCTTTCTTT.

The chain has TRBV12-5 and TRBJ2-3; 12 positions match TRBD1. Trimming at V came to 2 bases and at J to 3 bases, leaving 9 bases not matched to a gene. Per the germline V gene, CDR1 is LGHNT and CDR2 is FRNRAP. This CDR3 spans 18 amino acids. The CDR3 loop reads CASGLPGTGGRGTDTQYF. The CDR3 DNA sequence: TGTGCTAGTGGTTTGCCCGGGACAGGGGGCAGAGGGACAGATACGCAGTATTTT.

The rearrangement uses TRBV6-1 and TRBJ2-7; D tentatively reads TRBD1 or TRBD2 (5 bases each). V was trimmed by 1 base and J by 8 bases, leaving 12 bases between them. The CDR3 loop spans 13 amino acids. Looked up from germline, CDR1 is MNHNS and CDR2 is SASEGT. In DNA form, the CDR3 reads TGTGCCAGCAGTGAAGTCCGAGGGGATAAGCAGTACGTC. This codes for CASSEVRGDKQYV.

The chain is built from TRBV5-1 and TRBJ2-5; D is possibly TRBD2 (5 bases). Germline loops: CDR1 SGHRS, CDR2 YFSETQ. This CDR3 contains 14 residues. The V and J ends lost 2 bases and 1 base respectively, with 9 bases between them. The CDR3 protein is CASSFPGIQETQYF. Here the CDR3 DNA reads TGCGCCAGCAGCTTTCCGGGAATCCAAGAGACCCAGTACTTC.

J is TRBJ1-2 and V is TRBV29-1; D is ambiguous. There are 12 residues in the CDR3. The germline V and J ends were trimmed by 4 bases and 4 bases, with 10 bases remaining between them. From germline, CDR1 is SQVTM and CDR2 ANQGSEA. The CDR3 protein is CSVAWGSYGYTF. DNA of the CDR3: TGCAGCGTTGCTTGGGGATCCTATGGCTACACCTTC.

The V and J genes are TRBV27 and TRBJ1-5; no reliable D call. Germline V gene lookup returns CDR1 MNHEY and CDR2 SMNVEV (reference sequence). CDR3 size: 14 residues. V gave up 3 bases and J gave up 3 bases, with 9 bases separating them. The CDR3 sequence is CASSFSDVNQPQHF. The CDR3 nucleotides are TGTGCCAGCAGTTTTTCTGATGTCAATCAGCCCCAGCATTTT.

About this clone: At one of its ends the junction is not consistent with the germline gene, which may arise from a read error. This rearrangement joins TRBV6-6 to TRBJ2-1, with D unresolved. The CDR3 contains 13 residues. Germline V gene data show CDR1 as MNHNY and CDR2 as SVGAGI (reference sequence). CDR3 DNA sequence: TGTGCCAGCAGTTACTCAATCAACCCCCCAGCGATCTTC. Translation gives CASSYSINPPAIF.

The chain uses TRBV6-5 and TRBJ2-5; D is perhaps TRBD2 (5 bases). V lost 6 bases, J lost 5 bases, and 13 bases lay in between. From germline, CDR1 is MNHEY and CDR2 SVGAGI. The CDR3 covers 13 residues. DNA of the CDR3: TGTGCCAGCAGGCTTGAGGGCGGGGAGACCCAGTACTTC. As protein: CASRLEGGETQYF.

This clone was picked up a small number of times. The chain joins TRBV7-8 to TRBJ1-2, with TRBD1 matching 11 bases. CDR1 is SGHVS and CDR2 is FQNEAQ in the germline V gene. The length of the CDR3 is 15 residues. After removal of 5 bases from V and 8 bases from J, the junction contained 10 bases not matched to a gene. This CDR3 reads CASSQLGQGAEGYTF. In DNA form, the CDR3 reads TGTGCCAGCAGCCAACTCGGACAGGGGGCGGAGGGCTACACCTTC.

CDR3 protein: CASSPVKDRGTGELFF. The CDR3 nucleotides read TGTGCCAGCAGCCCTGTTAAGGACAGGGGCACCGGGGAGCTGTTTTTT. V gene TRBV4-2 combines with J gene TRBJ2-2, with 9 nucleotides matching TRBD1. The CDR3 has 16 amino acids. V trimming: 4 bases; J trimming: 4 bases; junction bases outside the gene matches: 7. CDR1 is LGHNA and CDR2 is YNFKEQ in the germline V gene.

This chain uses TRBV19 with TRBJ1-4; unclear D gene. CDR1 and CDR2 (germline): LNHDA, SQIVND (reference sequence). Trimming shortened V by 1 base and J by 0 bases, and 3 bases separated the two germline ends. The CDR3 has 14 amino acids. CDR3: CASSIAATNEKLFF. DNA for the CDR3: TGTGCCAGTAGTATAGCGGCAACTAATGAAAAACTGTTTTTT.

This chain links TRBV27 with TRBJ1-5; D unclear. In germline, CDR1 is MNHEY, CDR2 SMNVEV (reference sequence). The CDR3 is 14 residues long. V shed 2 bases and J shed 3 bases, with 8 bases lying between them. The DNA for the CDR3 is TGTGCCAGCAGTTTAAGAGCTTTCAATCAGCCCCAGCATTTT. It is translated as CASSLRAFNQPQHF.

The V and J genes are TRBV10-2 and TRBJ2-7; D is perhaps TRBD2 (7 bases). CDR1 and CDR2 from the germline V gene are WSHSY and SAAADI. V lost 0 bases to trimming and J lost 5 bases, with 11 bases between them. This CDR3 region has 14 residues. The CDR3 DNA is TGCGCCAGCAGTGAGTCGGGGCGGGGGCACGAGCAGTACGTC. Residues: CASSESGRGHEQYV.

J is TRBJ1-2 and V is TRBV10-3; 7 bases match TRBD1. This CDR3 contains 13 residues. The germline V gene has CDR1 ENHRY and CDR2 SYGVKD. V shed 10 bases and J 5 bases; nucleotides not matched to a gene: 10. The CDR3 coding sequence is TGTGCCACAACAGGGGATATACAATATGGCTACACCTTC. Its protein product is CATTGDIQYGYTF.

With regard to this clone: A read error may produce the germline difference seen at one junction end. The chain is built from TRBV7-8 and TRBJ2-5; 11 nucleotides match TRBD2. CDR3 length: 15 residues. The V gene's germline CDR1 is SGHVS and CDR2 FQNEAQ. The CDR3 loop is CASTLAGGTQETQYF. CDR3 nucleotide sequence: TGTGCCAGCACCTTAGCGGGGGGGACTCAAGAGACCCAGTACTTC.

This rearrangement joins TRBV6-5 to TRBJ2-5; D possibly corresponds to TRBD2 (7 bases). The CDR3 has 16 amino acids. The germline CDR1 and CDR2 sequences are MNHEY and SVGAGI. The V end lost 2 bases, the J end lost 5 bases, and 18 bases lay between the germline ends. CDR3 sequence: CASSYPLGGGGETQYF. DNA of the CDR3: TGTGCCAGCAGTTACCCGCTAGGGGGGGGCGGCGAGACCCAGTACTTC.

V usage is TRBV10-1 and J usage is TRBJ1-5, with D unresolved. V lost 2 bases and J 0 bases, leaving 8 bases between the germline ends. This CDR3 is 15 amino acids long. The germline gives CDR1 WNHNN, CDR2 SYGVQD (reference sequence). The CDR3 coding sequence is TGCGCCAGCAGTGAGATAGGGTATAGCAATCAGCCCCAGCATTTT. It yields the protein CASSEIGYSNQPQHF.

The chain employs TRBV7-2 and TRBJ1-1; TRBD1 matches at 7 bases. The CDR3 is made up of 14 amino acids. Germline CDR1 SGHTA, CDR2 FQGNSA. Trimming at V came to 3 bases and at J to 0 bases, leaving 1 base not matched to a gene. The DNA for the CDR3 is TGTGCCAGCAGCTTCAGGGGGATGAACACTGAAGCTTTCTTT. Protein product: CASSFRGMNTEAFF.